This TCR beta chain derives from a study of quantifying T cell responses using KT2 cells. Study overall: cDNA was made from DNase-treated RNA using alpha and beta constant primers.

Each cDNA got a UMI-containing oligo ligated at its 3' end. First-round PCR used about 4 cycles and beta primers RC1.1 and RC1.2 covering TRBC1 and TRBC2. TCRdb used MiXCR to reprocess the UMI-ligation and nested PCR reads, holding one entry per CDR3 protein. The table lists fewer than 60,000 distinct CDR3 sequences, more than 9% of them singletons. This CDR3 has 16 residues. Germline V CDR1 and CDR2: LNHNV, YYDKDF (reference sequence). V lost 4 bases to trimming and J lost 2 bases; unmatched junction nucleotides: 8. This clonotype originated in a human donor. Sequencing was done on a sample of PBMCs spiked with cells of the T cell clone KT2. V usage is TRBV15 and J usage is TRBJ2-7, with TRBD1 matching over 10 bases. The CDR3 reads CATSMTQTGGTYEQYF. CDR3 coding DNA: TGTGCCACCAGCATGACTCAGACAGGGGGCACCTACGAGCAGTACTTC.